Following are 3 T cell receptor beta chains from one sample sequenced in a study of T cell changes during pregnancy in multiple sclerosis. TCRdb keeps only in-frame clones here, not all; method: immunoSEQ multiplex PCR. The sample yields 40,000 to 60,000 clones, around 93% seen once. Specimen: peripheral blood, collected after pregnancy. The source of these receptors is a female donor with multiple sclerosis, enrolled in a pregnancy study.

This sequence joins TRBV30 and TRBJ1-4, with a weak D call TRBD1 (6 bases). The CDR3 has 13 residues. Trimming pared 4 bases from V and 4 bases from J, leaving 10 bases between. CDR1 and CDR2 (germline): GTSNPN, SVGIG (reference sequence). CDR3 DNA: TGTGCCTGGACAGGGGTGCGTAATGAAAAACTGTTTTTT. It translates to CAWTGVRNEKLFF.

This rearrangement joins TRBV7-9 to TRBJ2-6, with a possible D match to TRBD2 (5 bases). The CDR3 covers 18 residues. The ends were cut back, 4 bases at V and 0 bases at J, with 16 bases in the middle. Germline values: CDR1 SEHNR, CDR2 FQNEAQ (reference sequence). CDR3 sequence (DNA): TGTGCCAGCAGCTCCCCCGGGGAAAGGGTCTCTGGGGCCAACGTCCTGACTTTC. This encodes CASSSPGERVSGANVLTF.

DNA of the CDR3: TGTGCCAGCAGCTTGTCAGGGGCTGGGACAGATACGCAGTATTTT. Translation gives CASSLSGAGTDTQYF. The V gene is TRBV5-4, the J gene TRBJ2-3, with D perhaps TRBD1 (6 bases). Germline lookup yields CDR1 SGHNT and CDR2 YYREEE (reference sequence). Trimming stripped 1 base from V and 3 bases from J, with 12 bases between. The CDR3 extends over 15 amino acids.